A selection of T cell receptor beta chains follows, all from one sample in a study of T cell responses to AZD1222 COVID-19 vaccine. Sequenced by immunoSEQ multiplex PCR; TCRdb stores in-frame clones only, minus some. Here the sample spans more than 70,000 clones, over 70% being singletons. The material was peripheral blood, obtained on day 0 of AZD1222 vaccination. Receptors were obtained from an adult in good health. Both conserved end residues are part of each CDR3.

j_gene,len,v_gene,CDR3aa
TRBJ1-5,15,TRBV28,CASSAPGTGHQPQHF
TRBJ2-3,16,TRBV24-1,CATSDPGQGAVDTQYF
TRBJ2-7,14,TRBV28,CATLSPRPSYEQYF
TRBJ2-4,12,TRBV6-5,CASGTSLNIQYF
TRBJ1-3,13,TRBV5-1,CASSLEPGNTIYF
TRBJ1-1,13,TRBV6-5,CASIGTGGLGAFF
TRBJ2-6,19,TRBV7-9,CASSHGGTGGSSGANVLTF
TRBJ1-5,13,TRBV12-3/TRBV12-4,CASTNATSQPQHF
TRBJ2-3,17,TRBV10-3,CAISENPGGFATDTQYF
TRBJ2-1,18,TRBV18,CASSPRPPTLAGANEQFF
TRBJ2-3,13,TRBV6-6,CASSLTSTDTQYF
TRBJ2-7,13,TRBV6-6,CASSADRAGEQYF
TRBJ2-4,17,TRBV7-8,CASSQTGYLATKNIQYF
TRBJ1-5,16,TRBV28,CASRNWGTAGKGSQHF
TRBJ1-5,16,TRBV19,CASSIHRGGVYQPQHF
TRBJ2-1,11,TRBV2,CASSVLAGLFF
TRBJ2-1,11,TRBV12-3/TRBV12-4,CASSPDYEQFF
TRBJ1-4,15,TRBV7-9,CASSTRTPTNEKLFF
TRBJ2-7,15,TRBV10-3,CAISDGGSLRGEQYF
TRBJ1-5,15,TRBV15,CATSGGRGSNQPQHF
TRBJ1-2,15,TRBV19,CATLLTGIRNYGYTF
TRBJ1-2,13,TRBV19,CATHRAQDYGYTF
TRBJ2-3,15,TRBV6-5,CASSYREVGMDTQYF
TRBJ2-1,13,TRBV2,CASSEVPGNEQFF
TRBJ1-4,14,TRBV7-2,CASSALAIGEKLFF
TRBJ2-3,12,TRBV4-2,CASSQRTDTQYF
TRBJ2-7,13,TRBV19,CASSSHGGYEQYF
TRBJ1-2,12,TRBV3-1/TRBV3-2,CASSQSGPHCTF
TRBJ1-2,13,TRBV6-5,CASSYSADYGYTF
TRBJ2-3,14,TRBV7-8,CASSHRTGTDTQYF
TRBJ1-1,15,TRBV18,CASSPSRRDNTEAFF
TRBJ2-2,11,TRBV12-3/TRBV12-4,CASSTPGELFF
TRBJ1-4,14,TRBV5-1,CASSPGGSNEKLFF